The TCR beta chain described here comes from a study of shared clonotypes between healthy human individuals. CDR3 length: 14 amino acids. With 6 bases removed from V and 8 bases from J, the gap between germline ends came to 19 bases. The germline CDR1 and CDR2 sequences are MDHEN and SYDVKM. Using immunoSEQ multiplex PCR, the repertoire was profiled, and TCRdb retains in-frame clones only, with some absent. The repertoire includes about 1.5 million clones, 95% to 99% of them detected once, and roughly 0.45% sits in the top ten. The sequence was obtained from a man under 40 in good health. Sequenced: naive CD4+ T cells sorted from blood. Noted subset: CD45RA+ positively selected. This sequence joins TRBV28 and TRBJ1-2; D is unresolved. DNA of the CDR3: TGTGCCAGCAGACCAGGACGGGTACCAGGAGGCTACACCTTC. It encodes CASRPGRVPGGYTF.